This T cell receptor (beta chain) was captured in a study of T cell responses to AZD1222 COVID-19 vaccine. Whole-study findings and limits: Only a handful of people who got AZD1222 tested seropositive at baseline. Among spike-specific TCRs, nearly half reportedly target unmutated variant regions. Clonal diversity was possibly underestimated; the donors were predominantly white British and more often female.

This clone was counted once. Its matching antigen is unknown. Profiling relied on immunoSEQ multiplex PCR, and the TCRdb table lists in-frame clones only, not all of them. This sample carries fewer than 150,000 clones, approximately 91% of them seen once, and the ten largest clones take around 4.7%. Trimming removed 4 bases at V and 0 bases at J, with 4 bases between. This CDR3 has 12 residues. Germline lookup yields CDR1 SGHRS and CDR2 YFSETQ. The genes are TRBV5-1 and TRBJ2-5; the D is unclear. The TCR sequence derives from an adult in good health. The starting material was peripheral blood, obtained on day 0 of AZD1222 vaccination. The chain's CDR3 is CASSNNQETQYF. CDR3 sequence (DNA): TGCGCCAGCAGCAACAACCAAGAGACCCAGTACTTC.